Below are 24 T cell receptor beta chains sequenced from a single sample in a study of human T cells and chemical hapten exposure. Described time point: patch test 3, about 24 weeks after DPC sensitization. Treatment here: therapeutic diphenylcyclopropenone sensitization with weekly scalp DPC. TCRdb reprocessed the RACE reads with MiXCR, giving one entry per CDR3 protein. The sample lists approximately 72,000 distinct CDR3 sequences; more than 9.5% were seen once. The sample here was whole blood, taken in connection with sensitization to the hapten diphenylcyclopropenone (DPC). The source is a woman aged 45-59 years with alopecia areata. Some clones in this sample may be carry-over from other donors' samples.

There are a few counts of this clonotype. The V call is TRBV20-1, the J call TRBJ2-5, with D perhaps matching TRBD1 (5 bases). The CDR3 sequence is 16 residues long. Germline V CDR1 and CDR2: DFQATT, SNEGSKA (reference sequence). V was cut by 0 bases and J by 0 bases, with 14 bases left in between. The CDR3: CSARDGAKPYQETQYF. In nucleotides, the CDR3 is TGCAGTGCTAGAGATGGGGCCAAACCGTACCAAGAGACCCAGTACTTC.

This chain joins TRBV7-9 and TRBJ2-3; 9 bases fit TRBD2. J lost 3 bases, V lost 5 bases, and 15 bases had no gene match. The germline CDR1 and CDR2 sequences are SEHNR and FQNEAQ (reference sequence). This CDR3 is 18 amino acids long. CDR3 region: CASSPPGLAPRGTDTQYF. CDR3 DNA: TGTGCCAGCAGCCCCCCGGGACTAGCACCAAGGGGGACAGATACGCAGTATTTT.

This clonotype turned up a few times. This chain joins TRBV5-1 and TRBJ2-7; no clear D. CDR1 is SGHRS and CDR2 is YFSETQ in the germline V gene. The CDR3 totals 14 residues. V dropped 0 bases and J dropped 4 bases, with 11 bases sitting between them. As DNA, the CDR3 is TGCGCCAGCAGCTTGGTGGTACAACCTTACGAGCAGTACTTC. Protein: CASSLVVQPYEQYF.

In its sample, this clonotype was seen many times. The rearrangement joins TRBV5-4 to TRBJ2-7; the match to TRBD2 covers 8 bases. Germline CDR1 and CDR2: SGHNT and YYREEE (reference sequence). This CDR3 spans 16 amino acids. Trimming took 1 base from V and 4 from J; bases not matched to a gene: 10. The CDR3 loop reads CASSLQRLAGPYEQYF. CDR3 coding DNA: TGTGCCAGCAGCTTGCAGAGGCTAGCGGGCCCATACGAGCAGTACTTC. Full variable domain (missing parts from reference TRBV5-4 and TRBJ2-7): ETGVTQSPTHLIKTRGQQVTLRCSSQSGHNTVSWYQQALGQGPQFIFQYYREEENGRGNFPPRFSGLQFPNYSSELNVNALELDDSALYLCASSLQRLAGPYEQYFGPGTRLTVT.

CDR3: CASSVGLPEGPGNEQFF. The CDR3 DNA reads as TGTGCCAGCAGCGTAGGACTCCCGGAGGGCCCGGGCAATGAGCAGTTCTTC. This chain links TRBV9 with TRBJ2-1, with a possible D match to TRBD2 (6 bases). V was shortened by 0 bases and J by 6 bases, with 19 bases between the two germline ends. The CDR3 spans 17 residues. Germline V gene sequence: CDR1 SGDLS, CDR2 YYNGEE.

This clonotype was seen repeatedly, ten times or more. This rearrangement joins TRBV6-5 to TRBJ2-7; either TRBD1 or TRBD2 may fit D (5 bases each). Trimming left V 1 base short and J 2 bases short, with 6 bases between. The CDR3 loop spans 13 amino acids. Per the germline V gene, CDR1 is MNHEY and CDR2 is SVGAGI. The CDR3 DNA is TGTGCCAGCAGTTACTTGGGACCCTACGAGCAGTACTTC. Encoded protein: CASSYLGPYEQYF.

The CDR3 loop reads CASSQSTYEQYF. DNA for the CDR3: TGTGCCAGCAGCCAATCCACCTACGAGCAGTACTTC. V usage is TRBV16 and J usage is TRBJ2-7; no clear D. The CDR3 consists of 12 residues. CDR1 KGHSY and CDR2 FQNENV come from the germline V gene. The V end was cut by 0 bases, the J end by 2 bases, with 2 bases between.

This clonotype was seen ten or more times. The rearrangement uses TRBV11-2 and TRBJ2-1; D is unresolved. With 5 bases removed from V and 5 bases from J, the gap between germline ends came to 10 bases. Germline V CDR1 and CDR2: SGHAT, FQNNGV. This CDR3 comprises 13 residues. The CDR3 DNA reads as TGTGCCAGCAGCCTGCGACTTGACAATGAGCAGTTCTTC. The encoded protein is CASSLRLDNEQFF.

This clonotype turned up a few times. V usage is TRBV28 and J usage is TRBJ1-1; D is perhaps TRBD1 (5 bases). This CDR3 comprises 14 residues. Trimming cost V 6 bases and J 3 bases, with 14 bases left between them. Germline values: CDR1 MDHEN, CDR2 SYDVKM. CDR3 sequence reads: CASRTSGTYTEAFF. For the CDR3, the DNA is TGTGCCAGCAGAACCTCAGGGACCTACACTGAAGCTTTCTTT. The full variable domain, in which reference TRBV28 and TRBJ1-1 provide the parts outside the CDR3, is DVKVTQSSRYLVKRTGEKVFLECVQDMDHENMFWYRQDPGLGLRLIYFSYDVKMKEKGDIPEGYSVSREKKERFSLILESASTNQTSMYLCASRTSGTYTEAFFGQGTRLTVV.

The V call is TRBV9, the J call TRBJ1-6; a weak D match, TRBD1 (5 bases). The CDR3 sequence is 13 residues long. CDR1 and CDR2 from the germline V gene are SGDLS and YYNGEE. V was pared by 4 bases and J by 7 bases, with 9 bases between. CDR3 loop: CASSIDRNSPLHF. In DNA, the CDR3 is TGTGCCAGCAGCATAGACAGAAATTCACCCCTCCACTTT.

The chain uses TRBV5-1 and TRBJ1-4, with D perhaps TRBD1 (5 bases). The CDR3 length is 14 residues. Germline-derived CDR1 and CDR2 are SGHRS and YFSETQ. V was clipped by 0 bases and J by 6 bases, with 9 bases between them. DNA of the CDR3: TGCGCCAGCAGCTTGGGGGGGTATGATGAAAAACTGTTTTTT. Amino acid sequence: CASSLGGYDEKLFF.

The chain has TRBV9 and TRBJ2-5, with 9 bases fitting TRBD1. CDR1 and CDR2 (germline): SGDLS, YYNGEE. V was pared by 3 bases and J by 5 bases, with 2 bases of the junction left unmatched. The CDR3 has 13 residues. CDR3 nucleotides: TGTGCCAGCAGCGCCGGACAGGGGGAGACCCAGTACTTC. This codes for CASSAGQGETQYF.

This clonotype appeared a few times. J is TRBJ1-1 and V is TRBV5-1; TRBD1 matches 8 bases. Germline lookup yields CDR1 SGHRS and CDR2 YFSETQ. V gave up 6 bases and J gave up 0 bases; unmatched junction bases: 7. The CDR3 contains 15 residues. The CDR3 DNA sequence: TGCGCCAGCACCACCGGACAGGGACTGAACACTGAAGCTTTCTTT. Its translation is CASTTGQGLNTEAFF.

J is TRBJ2-3 and V is TRBV5-1; D possibly uses TRBD1 or TRBD2 (6 bases each). Trimming removed 5 bases at V and 6 bases at J, with 13 bases between. Germline CDR1 is SGHRS and CDR2 is YFSETQ. CDR3 length equals 13 residues. Here the CDR3 reads CASSPGGGDTQYF. DNA of the CDR3: TGCGCCAGCAGTCCCGGGGGCGGCGATACGCAGTATTTT. Variable domain in full (rest from reference TRBV5-1 and TRBJ2-3): KAGVTQTPRYLIKTRGQQVTLSCSPISGHRSVSWYQQTPGQGLQFLFEYFSETQRNKGNFPGRFSGRQFSNSRSEMNVSTLELGDSALYLCASSPGGGDTQYFGPGTRLTVL.

This clonotype occurred many times. The CDR3 here is CASSSGSKFNYGYTF. CDR3 in DNA: TGTGCCAGCAGTTCAGGATCGAAGTTTAACTATGGCTACACCTTC. The chain joins TRBV12-3 or TRBV12-4 to TRBJ1-2; D not certain. The length of the CDR3 is 15 residues. V was trimmed by 4 bases and J by 1 base, leaving 13 bases between them.

This clonotype was counted many times. J is TRBJ1-1 and V is TRBV14, with D maybe TRBD1 (5 bases). The CDR3 is 14 amino acids. Trimming took 1 base from V and 5 from J, leaving 11 bases between them. Looked up from germline, CDR1 is SGHDN and CDR2 is FVKESK. The DNA for the CDR3 is TGTGCCAGCAGCCAAGTCAGGGATCGTACTGAAGCTTTCTTT. Translation: CASSQVRDRTEAFF.

This clonotype was detected a few times. In DNA, the CDR3 is TGTGCCAGCAGCTTAGTCTTTGCGGGAGGCAACACAGATACGCAGTATTTT. Its translation is CASSLVFAGGNTDTQYF. This sequence joins TRBV7-2 and TRBJ2-3; 8 nucleotides match TRBD2. Germline CDR1 and CDR2: SGHTA and FQGNSA. The V and J ends lost 1 base and 2 bases, in that order; junction bases with no gene match: 8. This CDR3 comprises 17 residues.

This clonotype was seen many times. The chain uses TRBV7-9 and TRBJ1-3, with TRBD1 as a possible D gene (6 bases). The CDR3 loop spans 13 amino acids. Germline loops: CDR1 SEHNR, CDR2 FQNEAQ (reference sequence). V lost 2 bases and J 4 bases, leaving 6 bases between the germline ends. The CDR3 region is CASSLQGGNTIYF. The CDR3 DNA is TGTGCCAGCAGCTTACAGGGGGGAAACACCATATATTTT.

The chain joins TRBV6-1 to TRBJ1-5; D gene ambiguous. The V end lost 4 bases, the J end lost 9 bases, and 13 bases lay between the germline ends. Germline-derived CDR1 and CDR2 are MNHNS and SASEGT. The CDR3 contains 13 residues. The DNA for the CDR3 is TGTGCCAGCAGTGTATCGACCGGCCGGCCCCAGCATTTT. Its translation is CASSVSTGRPQHF.

This clonotype appeared a few times. The genes are TRBV29-1 and TRBJ2-3; 10 nucleotides match TRBD2. Per the germline V gene, CDR1 is SQVTM and CDR2 is ANQGSEA. This CDR3 is built from 15 residues. Trimming at V came to 6 bases and at J to 3 bases, leaving 9 bases not matched to a gene. CDR3 loop: CSVPASGSQTDTQYF. As DNA, the CDR3 is TGCAGCGTCCCGGCTAGCGGGAGCCAGACAGATACGCAGTATTTT.

Turning to this clonotype: This may stem from a read error, because a much larger clone lies one nucleotide away. This chain joins TRBV7-2 and TRBJ2-1; 10 positions match TRBD2. Germline V lookup: CDR1 SGHTA, CDR2 FQGNSA. V dropped 6 bases and J dropped 4; count of bases not matched to a gene: 9. The CDR3 extends over 16 amino acids. In DNA form, the CDR3 reads TGTGCCAGCAGATCCAGTCTGACTAGCGGGTACAATGAGCAGTTCTTC. Protein: CASRSSLTSGYNEQFF.

The genes are TRBV29-1 and TRBJ2-5, with 8 bases that match TRBD1. V lost 0 bases and J lost 6; bases outside the gene matches: 12. Per germline, CDR1 SQVTM and CDR2 ANQGSEA. There are 16 residues in the CDR3. The CDR3 bases are TGCAGCGTTGAAGAGTGGGCAGGGGGCATAATGAAGACCCAGTACTTC. It translates to CSVEEWAGGIMKTQYF.

This clonotype has at least ten counts. V is TRBV11-2 and J is TRBJ2-7; D is possibly TRBD1 or TRBD2 (5 bases each). Germline loops: CDR1 SGHAT, CDR2 FQNNGV. The CDR3 spans 13 residues. Trimming cost V 6 bases and J 6 bases, with 15 bases left between them. This CDR3 reads CASRPGADREQYF. CDR3 in DNA: TGTGCCAGCAGACCCGGGGCAGATCGCGAGCAGTACTTC. Together with reference TRBV11-2 and TRBJ2-7, the CDR3 gives the full variable domain: EAGVAQSPRYKIIEKRQSVAFWCNPISGHATLYWYQQILGQGPKLLIQFQNNGVVDDSQLPKDRFSAERLKGVDSTLKIQPAKLEDSAVYLCASRPGADREQYFGPGTRLTVT.

This clonotype has just a few counts. The V call is TRBV28, the J call TRBJ2-3; D unresolved. The CDR3 contains 12 residues. Deletions cut 6 bases from V and 0 bases from J, with 4 bases between. CDR1 is MDHEN and CDR2 is SYDVKM in the germline V gene. The CDR3 region is CASRQSTDTQYF. CDR3 nucleotides: TGTGCCAGCAGACAGAGCACAGATACGCAGTATTTT. Full variable domain (remainder filled in from reference TRBV28 and TRBJ2-3): DVKVTQSSRYLVKRTGEKVFLECVQDMDHENMFWYRQDPGLGLRLIYFSYDVKMKEKGDIPEGYSVSREKKERFSLILESASTNQTSMYLCASRQSTDTQYFGPGTRLTVL.